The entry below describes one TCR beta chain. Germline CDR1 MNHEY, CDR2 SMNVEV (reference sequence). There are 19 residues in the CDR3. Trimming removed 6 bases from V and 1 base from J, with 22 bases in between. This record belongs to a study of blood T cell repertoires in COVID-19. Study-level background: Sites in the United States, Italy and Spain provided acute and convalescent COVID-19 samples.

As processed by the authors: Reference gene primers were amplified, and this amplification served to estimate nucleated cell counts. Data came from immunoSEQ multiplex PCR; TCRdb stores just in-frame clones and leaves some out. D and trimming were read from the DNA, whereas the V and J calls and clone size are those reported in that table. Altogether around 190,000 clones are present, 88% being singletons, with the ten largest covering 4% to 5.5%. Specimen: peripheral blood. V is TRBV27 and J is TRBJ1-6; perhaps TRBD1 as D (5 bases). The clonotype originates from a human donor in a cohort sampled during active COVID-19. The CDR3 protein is CASRPLTGRTLSYNSPLHF. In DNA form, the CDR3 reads TGTGCCAGCAGACCGCTAACCGGACGGACACTATCCTATAATTCACCCCTCCACTTT.